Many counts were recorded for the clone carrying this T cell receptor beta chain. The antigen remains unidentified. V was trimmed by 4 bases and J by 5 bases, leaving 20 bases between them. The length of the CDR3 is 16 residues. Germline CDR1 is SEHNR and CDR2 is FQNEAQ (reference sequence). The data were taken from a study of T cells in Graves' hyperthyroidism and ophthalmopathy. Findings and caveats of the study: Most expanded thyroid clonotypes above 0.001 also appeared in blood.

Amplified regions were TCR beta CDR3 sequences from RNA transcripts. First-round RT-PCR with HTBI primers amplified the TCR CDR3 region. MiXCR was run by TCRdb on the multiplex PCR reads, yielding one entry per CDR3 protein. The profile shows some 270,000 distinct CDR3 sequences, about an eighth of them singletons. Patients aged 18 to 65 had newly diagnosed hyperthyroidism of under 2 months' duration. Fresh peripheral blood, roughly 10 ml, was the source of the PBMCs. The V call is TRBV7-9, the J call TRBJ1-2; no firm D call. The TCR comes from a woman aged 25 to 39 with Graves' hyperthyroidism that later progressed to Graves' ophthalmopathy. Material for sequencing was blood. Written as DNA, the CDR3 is TGTGCCAGCAGCTCCGAAAGGGAGGGAGGAGGATATGGCTACACCTTC. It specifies CASSSEREGGGYGYTF. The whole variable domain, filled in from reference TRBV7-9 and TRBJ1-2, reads DTGVSQNPRHKITKRGQNVTFRCDPISEHNRLYWYRQTLGQGPEFLTYFQNEAQLEKSRLLSDRFSAERPKGSFSTLEIQRTEQGDSAMYLCASSSEREGGGYGYTFGSGTRLTVV.